Listed below are T cell receptor beta chains from one sample, sequenced in a study of ipilimumab plus nivolumab after autologous stem cell transplantation. Produced via immunoSEQ multiplex PCR; TCRdb's table is partial and in-frame only. Seen here are around 84,000 clones, more than 80% observed once, and the top ten hold around 2%. Sequencing was performed on PBMCs, taken in a trial of ipilimumab plus nivolumab as post-transplant consolidation. The receptors shown here come from a male donor with diffuse large B-cell lymphoma. The CDR3 runs from the conserved cysteine through the conserved F or W. D genes are given only for firm matches. Size tells how often a clone was seen (once, few, many) or the class of an expanded clone, and some rows leave it out.

D: -; J: TRBJ1-5; size: -; V: TRBV11-3; CDR3: CARESGGQPGGKQPQHF; DNA: TGTGCCAGGGAATCTGGAGGCCAGCCTGGGGGAAAACAGCCCCAGCATTTT
D: TRBD1; J: TRBJ1-4; size: -; V: TRBV6-6; CDR3: CASRVRDSNEKLFF; DNA: TGTGCCAGCAGGGTCCGGGACAGTAATGAAAAACTGTTTTTT
D: -; J: TRBJ1-5; size: once; V: TRBV21-1; CDR3: CASSRKRRPEHQPQHF; DNA: TGTGCCAGCAGCAGAAAACGGAGGCCAGAGCATCAGCCCCAGCATTTT
D: TRBD1; J: TRBJ1-2; size: -; V: TRBV4-2; CDR3: CASSPGTGEESGYTF; DNA: TGTGCCAGCAGCCCCGGGACAGGAGAAGAGTCTGGCTACACCTTC
D: -; J: TRBJ2-5; size: -; V: TRBV7-2; CDR3: CASSSSGAGETQYF; DNA: TGTGCCAGCAGCTCCTCTGGGGCCGGAGAGACCCAGTACTTC
D: TRBD1; J: TRBJ1-6; size: -; V: TRBV30; CDR3: CAWSSGGAYNSPLHF; DNA: TGTGCCTGGAGTTCAGGGGGCGCCTATAATTCACCCCTCCACTTT
D: -; J: TRBJ1-5; size: -; V: TRBV19; CDR3: CASGAQGQPQHF; DNA: TGTGCCAGTGGGGCCCAGGGCCAGCCCCAGCATTTT
D: TRBD1; J: TRBJ1-1; size: -; V: TRBV4-1; CDR3: CASSHLGQGNLEAFF; DNA: TGCGCCAGCAGCCATTTGGGACAGGGTAACCTTGAAGCTTTCTTT
D: -; J: TRBJ1-2; size: -; V: TRBV28; CDR3: CASSTRGPFGYTF; DNA: TGTGCCAGCAGTACAAGGGGCCCATTCGGCTACACCTTC
D: TRBD2; J: TRBJ2-1; size: few; V: TRBV18; CDR3: CASSPPRGEKYNEQFF; DNA: TGTGCCAGCTCACCCCCCCGGGGGGAAAAGTACAATGAGCAGTTCTTC
D: -; J: TRBJ1-3; size: -; V: TRBV7-2; CDR3: CASSLALGHGNTIYF; DNA: TGTGCCAGCAGCTTAGCGCTGGGACACGGAAACACCATATATTTT
D: -; J: TRBJ2-2; size: -; V: TRBV7-9; CDR3: CASSSGNTGELFF; DNA: TGTGCCAGCAGTTCGGGAAACACCGGGGAGCTGTTTTTT
D: -; J: TRBJ2-5; size: -; V: TRBV19; CDR3: CASSRSIQETQYF; DNA: TGTGCCAGTAGTCGGTCGATCCAGGAGACCCAGTACTTC
D: TRBD1; J: TRBJ1-1; size: -; V: TRBV7-9; CDR3: CASSLLTGGDTEAFF; DNA: TGTGCCAGCAGCTTGCTGACAGGGGGTGACACTGAAGCTTTCTTT
D: TRBD1; J: TRBJ2-7; size: -; V: TRBV19; CDR3: CASSVGTGDSYEQYF; DNA: TGTGCCAGCTCAGTTGGGACAGGGGATTCCTACGAGCAGTACTTC
D: TRBD1; J: TRBJ1-1; size: -; V: TRBV5-1; CDR3: CASSTAAGGTEAFF; DNA: TGCGCCAGCAGCACCGCCGCAGGGGGCACTGAAGCTTTCTTT
D: -; J: TRBJ2-3; size: -; V: TRBV5-6; CDR3: CASSLDAGLADTQYF; DNA: TGTGCCAGCAGCTTGGATGCAGGGCTAGCAGATACGCAGTATTTT
D: -; J: TRBJ1-1; size: -; V: TRBV5-4; CDR3: CASSSIFNTEAFF; DNA: TGTGCCAGCAGCTCCATCTTTAACACTGAAGCTTTCTTT
D: -; J: TRBJ2-3; size: once; V: TRBV5-1; CDR3: CASSLGPQVGGTDTQYF; DNA: TGCGCCAGCAGCTTGGGACCTCAGGTAGGGGGCACAGATACGCAGTATTTT
D: -; J: TRBJ1-3; size: once; V: TRBV4-1; CDR3: CATGAAGGNTIYF; DNA: TGCGCCACCGGCGCGGCGGGTGGAAACACCATATATTTT
D: TRBD2; J: TRBJ2-5; size: -; V: TRBV4-2; CDR3: CASSPTSGGAEETQYF; DNA: TGTGCCAGCAGCCCCACTAGCGGGGGGGCCGAGGAGACCCAGTACTTC
D: TRBD2; J: TRBJ2-3; size: -; V: TRBV7-3; CDR3: CASSTLAGGADTQYF; DNA: TGTGCCAGCAGCACCCTGGCCGGGGGGGCAGATACGCAGTATTTT
D: -; J: TRBJ1-6; size: few; V: TRBV6-1; CDR3: CASSDFSSNSPLHF; DNA: TGTGCCAGCAGTGACTTCAGCAGCAATTCACCCCTCCACTTT